This T cell receptor beta chain was retrieved from a study of CD8 T cells in Susac syndrome. Germline values: CDR1 SGHRS, CDR2 YFSETQ. Deletions cut 4 bases from V and 2 bases from J, with 13 bases between. The CDR3 spans 14 residues. RNA amounts of about 0.5 to 1 ug underwent reverse transcription with random hexamers. A single record per CDR3 protein comes from TCRdb applying MiXCR to the immunoSEQ multiplex PCR reads. The sample records 200,000 to 250,000 distinct CDR3 sequences, about 95% being singletons. CD8+ and CD4+ T cells were negatively isolated; TEMRA cells were FACS-enriched. The source material was CD4+ T cells from PBMCs. J is TRBJ2-7 and V is TRBV5-1; D is possibly TRBD2 (5 bases). The receptor was isolated from a human donor with multiple sclerosis. The CDR3 region has the DNA TGCGCCAGCAGCCCCCGGACTGAAACCTACGAGCAGTACTTC. The encoded protein is CASSPRTETYEQYF.